These T cell receptor beta chains were read from a single sample in a study of shared clonotypes between healthy human individuals. TCRdb's copy holds only in-frame clones and misses some; the assay was immunoSEQ multiplex PCR. Of roughly 410,000 clones in the sample, about 96% were seen once. The sample taken for sequencing was memory CD8+ T cells sorted from blood. The receptors shown here come from a man aged 25 to 45 in good health. CDR3s include the opening cysteine and the closing phenylalanine or tryptophan. Each record gives: V gene, D gene, clone size, J gene, CDR3 protein, CDR3 DNA. A D gene is named only where the DNA matches it firmly. Clone size is stated in some rows and not others, as once, few, many or a class when expanded.

TRBV5-1	-	-	TRBJ2-7	CASSLAVDPLDEQYF	TGCGCCAGCAGCTTAGCGGTAGACCCTTTGGACGAGCAGTACTTC
TRBV5-1	-	-	TRBJ2-3	CASSLLYRDTDTQYF	TGCGCCAGCAGCTTGTTATACAGAGACACAGATACGCAGTATTTT
TRBV20-1	-	-	TRBJ2-5	CSARETQYF	TGCAGTGCTAGAGAGACCCAGTACTTC
TRBV5-1	TRBD1	-	TRBJ1-3	CASSLEGAWGNTIYF	TGCGCCAGCAGCTTGGAGGGGGCCTGGGGAAACACCATATATTTT
TRBV28	TRBD1	-	TRBJ2-7	CASTPPGTAYEQYF	TGTGCCAGCACCCCCCCCGGGACAGCTTACGAGCAGTACTTC
TRBV4-1	TRBD2	-	TRBJ2-5	CASSRTSVGETQYF	TGCGCCAGCAGCAGGACTAGCGTGGGGGAGACCCAGTACTTC
TRBV25-1	-	-	TRBJ1-6	CASSESNYSPLHF	TGTGCCAGCAGTGAATCTAACTATTCACCCCTCCACTTT
TRBV14	-	once	TRBJ2-5	CASSQDWARGTQYF	TGTGCCAGCAGCCAAGATTGGGCTAGAGGGACCCAGTACTTC
TRBV10-3	-	-	TRBJ2-7	CAILLEFVYEQYF	TGTGCCATTCTGCTCGAGTTCGTCTACGAGCAGTACTTC
TRBV6-1	TRBD1	-	TRBJ1-2	CASSEGGQGWGYTF	TGTGCCAGCAGTGAAGGAGGACAGGGATGGGGCTACACCTTC
TRBV6-1	-	few	TRBJ2-7	CASSVHYEQYF	TGTGCCAGCAGTGTACACTACGAGCAGTACTTC
TRBV27	-	-	TRBJ1-3	CASSFGAGAGNTIYF	TGTGCCAGCAGTTTCGGTGCAGGGGCGGGAAACACCATATATTTT
TRBV7-7	TRBD1	-	TRBJ1-5	CASSLGLGNEGGQGNQPQHF	TGTGCTAGCAGCTTAGGGTTAGGAAACGAGGGAGGACAGGGCAATCAGCCCCAGCATTTT
TRBV18	TRBD1	-	TRBJ2-7	CASSGRQGGVYEQYF	TGTGCCAGCTCAGGCAGACAGGGTGGGGTATACGAGCAGTACTTC
TRBV28	TRBD1	-	TRBJ2-3	CASSLGQGLFPTDTQYF	TGTGCCAGCAGTTTGGGACAGGGGTTATTCCCCACAGATACGCAGTATTTT
TRBV7-9	-	-	TRBJ1-5	CASSWTDSNQPQHF	TGTGCCAGCAGCTGGACTGATAGCAATCAGCCCCAGCATTTT
TRBV7-9	-	-	TRBJ2-1	CAAGPQFF	TGTGCCGCTGGGCCACAGTTCTTC
TRBV5-1	-	-	TRBJ1-2	CASSLRPLGQNGYTF	TGCGCCAGCAGCTTGAGGCCCCTAGGACAGAATGGCTACACCTTC
TRBV5-1	-	-	TRBJ2-7	CASSLTGGVGYEQYF	TGCGCCAGCAGCTTAACAGGAGGGGTCGGCTACGAGCAGTACTTC
TRBV11-3	TRBD1	-	TRBJ2-3	CASSKNPGQDTDTQYF	TGTGCCAGCAGCAAAAATCCGGGACAGGACACAGATACGCAGTATTTT
TRBV6-5	-	-	TRBJ2-7	CASSGGTASSYEQYF	TGTGCCAGCAGTGGCGGGACGGCGAGCTCCTACGAGCAGTACTTC
TRBV10-3	-	-	TRBJ2-7	CATTTFPESYEQYF	TGTGCCACCACGACATTTCCAGAGTCCTACGAGCAGTACTTC
TRBV6-1	-	-	TRBJ1-1	CASSEGGHLLNTEAFF	TGTGCCAGCAGTGAAGGAGGGCACCTATTAAACACTGAAGCTTTCTTT
TRBV19	-	-	TRBJ1-2	CASSPHNYGYTF	TGTGCCAGTAGTCCCCACAACTATGGCTACACCTTC
TRBV6-1	-	-	TRBJ1-1	CASSATTGAGDTEAFF	TGTGCCAGCAGTGCTACCACCGGGGCCGGAGACACTGAAGCTTTCTTT
TRBV6-5	TRBD1	-	TRBJ2-2	CASSGQGARTGELFF	TGTGCCAGCAGTGGACAGGGGGCGCGCACCGGGGAGCTGTTTTTT